This T cell receptor (beta chain) emerged from a study of CD8 T cells in Susac syndrome. Broader study findings: The study's TCR sequencing and HLA analysis drew on a certain number of individuals. That number was acknowledged as relatively small.

Germline V lookup: CDR1 SEHNR, CDR2 FQNEAQ (reference sequence). Trimming left V 8 bases short and J 4 bases short, with 7 bases between. This CDR3 has 11 amino acids. CD8+ and CD4+ T cells from blood underwent TCR beta sequencing, which was carried out in a high-throughput format. With random hexamers, reverse transcription was performed on about 0.5 to 1 ug of RNA. MiXCR was run by TCRdb on the immunoSEQ multiplex PCR reads, yielding one entry per CDR3 protein. The repertoire has nearly 70,000 distinct CDR3 sequences, approximately 95% of them found once; the top ten carry roughly 0.22%. As regards this clonotype: Its antigen is still unknown.

Source material: CD8+ T cells from PBMCs. The receptor's source is a human donor in good health. The J gene is TRBJ2-3, the V gene TRBV7-9; D is ambiguous. The CDR3, as DNA: TGTGCCAGCGTAGACGCAGATACGCAGTATTTT. This encodes CASVDADTQYF.